These 30 T cell receptor beta chains originate from one sample sequenced in a study of CD8 T cells in Susac syndrome. With random hexamers, reverse transcription was performed on roughly 0.5 to 1 ug of RNA. One entry per CDR3 protein, called by TCRdb with MiXCR from the immunoSEQ multiplex PCR reads. The sample has 150,000 to 180,000 distinct CDR3 sequences, over 85% seen once. Sequenced sample: CD8+ T cells from PBMCs. These receptors all come from a human donor with multiple sclerosis.

This rearrangement joins TRBV13 to TRBJ1-2, with D perhaps TRBD1 (5 bases). The germline V gene has CDR1 PRHDT and CDR2 FYEKMQ (reference sequence). This CDR3 has 15 amino acids. Trimming shortened V by 3 bases and J by 0 bases, and 11 bases separated the two germline ends. The CDR3 is CASSLEGLPNYGYTF. CDR3 sequence (DNA): TGTGCCAGCAGCTTGGAGGGACTCCCTAACTATGGCTACACCTTC.

The chain combines TRBV29-1 with TRBJ2-7, with unresolved D. The CDR3 extends over 15 amino acids. V lost 5 bases and J lost 7, with 24 bases in between. Germline-derived CDR1 and CDR2 are SQVTM and ANQGSEA. This chain's CDR3 is CSVPVPDGVVGEQYF. The CDR3 coding sequence is TGCAGCGTTCCTGTTCCTGATGGGGTGGTAGGGGAGCAGTACTTC.

This chain connects TRBV15 to TRBJ1-1; the D is unclear. Trimming pared 0 bases from V and 1 base from J, leaving 9 bases between. Per the germline V gene, CDR1 is LNHNV and CDR2 is YYDKDF (reference sequence). The CDR3 is 15 amino acids. The CDR3 reads CATSRDRGENTEAFF. The DNA of the CDR3 is TGTGCCACCAGCAGAGATCGAGGAGAGAACACTGAAGCTTTCTTT.

The chain uses TRBV12-3 or TRBV12-4 and TRBJ1-5; D perhaps matches TRBD1 (6 bases). The CDR3 runs to 13 residues. Trimming stripped 6 bases from V and 10 bases from J, with 16 bases between. DNA for the CDR3: TGTGCCAGCAGAGAACAGGGTCAAGGTCCCCAGCATTTT. The encoded protein is CASREQGQGPQHF.

The chain is built from TRBV23-1 and TRBJ1-2, with D possibly being TRBD1 (6 bases). TRBV23-1 falls under the ORF class, with uncertain function. This CDR3 comprises 17 residues. Trimming left V 0 bases short and J 2 bases short, with 16 bases between. The CDR3 region has the DNA TGCGCCAGCAGTCAATCAGGGGGGGAGATGAGGAACTATGGCTACACCTTC. This sequence encodes CASSQSGGEMRNYGYTF.

V usage is TRBV30 and J usage is TRBJ2-1; D remains unclear. V dropped 0 bases and J dropped 7 bases, with 10 bases sitting between them. Per germline, CDR1 GTSNPN and CDR2 SVGIG (reference sequence). The CDR3 length is 13 residues. CDR3 sequence: CAWSVLVGNEQFF. CDR3 bases: TGTGCCTGGAGTGTACTGGTGGGGAATGAGCAGTTCTTC.

In DNA, the CDR3 is TGCAGTGCCCGCCCGGGCCCGTACAATGAGCAGTTCTTC. Translated, it gives CSARPGPYNEQFF. J is TRBJ2-1 and V is TRBV20-1, with unresolved D. The ends were cut back, 6 bases at V and 4 bases at J, with 13 bases in the middle. In germline, CDR1 is DFQATT, CDR2 SNEGSKA (reference sequence). The CDR3 extends over 13 amino acids.

This sequence joins TRBV7-9 and TRBJ2-1, with D perhaps TRBD1 (6 bases). The CDR3 is 13 residues long. V lost 3 bases and J 8 bases, leaving 11 bases between the germline ends. Germline lookup yields CDR1 SEHNR and CDR2 FQNEAQ (reference sequence). The CDR3 sequence: CASSFTGLDEQFF. DNA of the CDR3: TGTGCCAGCAGCTTTACAGGGTTGGATGAGCAGTTCTTC.

The chain is built from TRBV9 and TRBJ2-1; no definite D call. Trimming pared 3 bases from V and 4 bases from J, leaving 14 bases between. The CDR3 consists of 15 residues. In germline, CDR1 is SGDLS, CDR2 YYNGEE. Here the CDR3 reads CASSGPENGYNEQFF. The CDR3, as DNA: TGTGCCAGCAGCGGACCTGAAAACGGATACAATGAGCAGTTCTTC.

This chain joins TRBV12-3 or TRBV12-4 and TRBJ2-3; perhaps D is TRBD1 or TRBD2 (5 bases each). V lost 3 bases to trimming and J lost 1 base, with 14 bases between them. This CDR3 has 16 amino acids. In nucleotides, the CDR3 is TGTGCCAGCAGTTTCGGCCGGGGCTGGGGCACAGATACGCAGTATTTT. It encodes CASSFGRGWGTDTQYF.

This clonotype has only one observation. This chain connects TRBV7-8 to TRBJ2-1; a possible D gene is TRBD2 (6 bases). Germline CDR1 and CDR2: SGHVS and FQNEAQ. V was pared by 4 bases and J by 2 bases, with 15 bases between. The length of the CDR3 is 16 residues. CDR3 DNA sequence: TGTGCCAGCAGCTGGAGGGACGCCCTGGCCTACAATGAGCAGTTCTTC. It translates to CASSWRDALAYNEQFF.

The gene calls are TRBV29-1 and TRBJ1-2; D might be TRBD1 (5 bases). The CDR3 runs 12 residues. Germline V gives CDR1 SQVTM, CDR2 ANQGSEA. With 5 bases removed from V and 8 bases from J, the gap between germline ends came to 15 bases. The CDR3 nucleotides read TGCAGCGTTAGAGGAGGGGAGATCGGCTACACCTTC. As protein: CSVRGGEIGYTF.

In its sample, this clonotype was seen a few times. This chain uses TRBV27 with TRBJ2-2, with TRBD1 matching 7 bases. Unmatched junction bases numbered 8, after V lost 7 bases and J lost 6 bases. Germline loops: CDR1 MNHEY, CDR2 SMNVEV (reference sequence). The CDR3 has 14 residues. The CDR3 region is CASIHRGGSGELFF. In DNA, the CDR3 is TGTGCCAGCATTCACAGAGGGGGCTCCGGGGAGCTGTTTTTT.

The rearrangement links TRBV27 to TRBJ2-1; D call uncertain. Germline CDR1 and CDR2: MNHEY and SMNVEV (reference sequence). Trimming left V 8 bases short and J 0 bases short, with 8 bases between. The CDR3 spans 13 residues. The CDR3 region is CASGFASYNEQFF. CDR3 DNA: TGTGCCAGCGGCTTCGCCTCCTACAATGAGCAGTTCTTC.

The chain has TRBV7-6 and TRBJ2-7; 8 bases match TRBD1. Trimming cost V 1 base and J 4 bases; bases outside gene matches: 9. Germline V lookup: CDR1 SGHVS, CDR2 FNYEAQ. This CDR3 has 16 residues. CDR3 DNA sequence: TGTGCCAGCAGCTTAGAACGGCAGGGGGCTGGGTACGAGCAGTACTTC. This gives the protein CASSLERQGAGYEQYF.

The chain is built from TRBV11-2 and TRBJ2-3; possible D gene TRBD2, 6 bases. Germline values: CDR1 SGHAT, CDR2 FQNNGV. With 5 bases removed from V and 1 base from J, the gap between germline ends came to 10 bases. This CDR3 region has 14 residues. CDR3 residues: CASSLKRGTDTQYF. CDR3 in DNA: TGTGCCAGCAGCCTAAAGCGGGGCACAGATACGCAGTATTTT.

The V gene is TRBV14, the J gene TRBJ1-4, with D unclear. The CDR3 loop spans 13 amino acids. Trimming cost V 6 bases and J 5 bases, with 10 bases left between them. Germline lookup yields CDR1 SGHDN and CDR2 FVKESK. The CDR3, as DNA: TGTGCCAGCAGTCTCGCGAGGAATGAAAAACTGTTTTTT. Its protein is CASSLARNEKLFF.

The J gene is TRBJ1-6, the V gene TRBV2; D is possibly TRBD1 (5 bases). Trimming took off 2 bases at V and 5 bases at J, with 10 bases between the two ends. Germline V gives CDR1 SNHLY, CDR2 FYNNEI. The length of the CDR3 is 15 residues. The CDR3 bases are TGTGCCAGCAGTGAAAGCAGGGTCAATAATTCACCCCTCCACTTT. This gives the protein CASSESRVNNSPLHF. Full variable domain (remainder filled in from reference TRBV2 and TRBJ1-6): EPEVTQTPSHQVTQMGQEVILRCVPISNHLYFYWYRQILGQKVEFLVSFYNNEISEKSEIFDDQFSVERPDGSNFTLKIRSTKLEDSAMYFCASSESRVNNSPLHFGNGTRLTVT.

V gene TRBV2 combines with J gene TRBJ2-1, with D unresolved. The CDR3 is 12 amino acids. Trimming took 4 bases from V and 9 from J, leaving 10 bases between them. The germline V gene has CDR1 SNHLY and CDR2 FYNNEI. CDR3 loop: CASSAGLGEQFF. The CDR3 nucleotides are TGTGCCAGCAGTGCGGGCCTCGGTGAGCAGTTCTTC.

This clonotype has just one count. The chain joins TRBV7-9 to TRBJ2-1, with 9 bases that match TRBD2. This CDR3 has 15 amino acids. CDR1 is SEHNR and CDR2 is FQNEAQ in the germline V gene (reference sequence). V was pared by 5 bases and J by 2 bases, with 4 bases of the junction left unmatched. The CDR3 loop is CASSRSGGTYNEQFF. Here the CDR3 DNA reads TGTGCCAGCAGCCGTAGCGGGGGAACCTACAATGAGCAGTTCTTC.

The chain couples TRBV9 to TRBJ2-7; D is possibly TRBD1 or TRBD2 (5 bases each). This CDR3 spans 16 amino acids. Trimming stripped 3 bases from V and 5 bases from J, with 21 bases between. Germline V lookup: CDR1 SGDLS, CDR2 YYNGEE. The CDR3 DNA reads as TGTGCCAGCAGCGCCCGGGACGGTGGGGTTATGAACGAGCAGTACTTC. Its protein product is CASSARDGGVMNEQYF.

The chain joins TRBV28 to TRBJ2-7, with D hard to call. In germline, CDR1 is MDHEN, CDR2 SYDVKM. This CDR3 is 14 amino acids long. Trimming cost V 6 bases and J 3 bases, with 15 bases left between them. The CDR3 protein is CASSPVGYGYEQYF. The CDR3 DNA follows: TGTGCCAGCAGCCCAGTGGGATACGGCTACGAGCAGTACTTC.

Written as DNA, the CDR3 is TGTGCCTCCGGGGGGAGGGCAATTAATCAGCCCCAGCATTTT. This translates into CASGGRAINQPQHF. V is TRBV30 and J is TRBJ1-5, with D possibly matching TRBD1 (5 bases). The germline V and J ends were trimmed by 7 bases and 4 bases, with 17 bases remaining between them. The CDR3 runs to 14 residues. Germline V gene data show CDR1 as GTSNPN and CDR2 as SVGIG (reference sequence).

This chain links TRBV12-5 with TRBJ2-5; the D call may be TRBD1 or TRBD2 (5 bases each). CDR1 is LGHNT and CDR2 is FRNRAP in the germline V gene. The V end lost 1 base, the J end lost 4 bases, and 7 bases lay between the germline ends. The CDR3 is 13 residues long. The CDR3 reads CASGLGGVETQYF. CDR3 bases: TGTGCTAGTGGTTTGGGAGGGGTAGAGACCCAGTACTTC.

V is TRBV5-6 and J is TRBJ2-5, with no clear D. Per germline, CDR1 SGHDT and CDR2 YYEEEE. The CDR3 runs to 13 residues. The V end lost 3 bases, the J end lost 5 bases, and 11 bases lay between the germline ends. The CDR3 DNA sequence: TGTGCCAGCAGCTCAGACCCCGAGGAGACCCAGTACTTC. Protein: CASSSDPEETQYF.

The rearrangement links TRBV9 to TRBJ2-1; 14 bases fit TRBD2. After removal of 3 bases from V and 7 bases from J, the junction contained 6 bases not matched to a gene. The CDR3 covers 16 residues. From germline, CDR1 is SGDLS and CDR2 YYNGEE. The CDR3 is CASSAPGLAGVNEQFF. The CDR3 coding sequence is TGTGCCAGCAGCGCGCCGGGACTAGCGGGAGTTAATGAGCAGTTCTTC.

The V gene is TRBV4-2, the J gene TRBJ1-1, with D possibly TRBD1 on 5 matching bases. Germline values: CDR1 LGHNA, CDR2 YNFKEQ. Trimming removed 1 base from V and 3 bases from J, with 21 bases in between. CDR3 length: 18 amino acids. The CDR3 here is CASSQGSAGLRLDTEAFF. CDR3 DNA: TGTGCCAGCAGCCAAGGGTCCGCAGGGTTAAGGCTGGACACTGAAGCTTTCTTT.

The chain uses TRBV9 and TRBJ1-2; D is uncertain. The CDR3 has 13 amino acids. Germline assignment: CDR1 SGDLS and CDR2 YYNGEE. With 2 bases removed from V and 6 bases from J, the gap between germline ends came to 11 bases. CDR3 residues: CASSVGEFDGYTF. For the CDR3, the DNA is TGTGCCAGCAGCGTCGGGGAGTTTGATGGCTACACCTTC.

The gene calls are TRBV29-1 and TRBJ2-2; 10 nucleotides agree with TRBD1. V trimming: 0 bases; J trimming: 6 bases; junction bases outside the gene matches: 10. The germline gives CDR1 SQVTM, CDR2 ANQGSEA. The CDR3 contains 17 residues. The DNA for the CDR3 is TGCAGCGTTGAAGATAAAGGACAGGGGGAACGGGCCGGGGAGCTGTTTTTT. This codes for CSVEDKGQGERAGELFF.

This chain joins TRBV2 and TRBJ1-6; no clear D gene. The CDR3 runs 15 residues. Trimming shortened V by 0 bases and J by 8 bases, and 11 bases separated the two germline ends. CDR1 and CDR2 from the germline V gene are SNHLY and FYNNEI. The DNA for the CDR3 is TGTGCCAGCAGTGAAGCAGAGGGAGTAGATTCACCCCTCCACTTT. This gives the protein CASSEAEGVDSPLHF.